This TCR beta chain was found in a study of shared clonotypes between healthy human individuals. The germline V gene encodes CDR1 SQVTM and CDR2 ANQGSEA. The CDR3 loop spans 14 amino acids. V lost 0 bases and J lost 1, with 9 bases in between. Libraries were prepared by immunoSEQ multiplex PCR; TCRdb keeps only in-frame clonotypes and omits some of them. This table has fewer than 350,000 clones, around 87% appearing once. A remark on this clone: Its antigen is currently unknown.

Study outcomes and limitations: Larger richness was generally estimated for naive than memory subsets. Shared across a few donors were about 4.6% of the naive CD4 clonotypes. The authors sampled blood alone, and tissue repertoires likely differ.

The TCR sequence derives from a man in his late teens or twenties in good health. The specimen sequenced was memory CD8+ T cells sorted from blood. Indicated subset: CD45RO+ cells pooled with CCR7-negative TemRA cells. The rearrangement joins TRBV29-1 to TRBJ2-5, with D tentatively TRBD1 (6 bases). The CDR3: CSVEDGGFQETQYF. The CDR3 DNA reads TGCAGCGTTGAAGATGGGGGCTTCCAAGAGACCCAGTACTTC. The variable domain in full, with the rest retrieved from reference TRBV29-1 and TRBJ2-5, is SAVISQKPSRDICQRGTSLTIQCQVDSQVTMMFWYRQQPGQSLTLIATANQGSEATYESGFVIDKFPISRPNLTFSTLTVSNMSPEDSSIYLCSVEDGGFQETQYFGPGTRLLVL.